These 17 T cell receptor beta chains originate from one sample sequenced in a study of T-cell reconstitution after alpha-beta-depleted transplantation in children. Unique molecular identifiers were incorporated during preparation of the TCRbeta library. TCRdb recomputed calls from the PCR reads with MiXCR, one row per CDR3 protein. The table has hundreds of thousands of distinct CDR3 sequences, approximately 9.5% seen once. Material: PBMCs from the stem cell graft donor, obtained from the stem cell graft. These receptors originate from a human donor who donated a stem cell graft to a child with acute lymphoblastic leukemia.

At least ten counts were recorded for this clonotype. The CDR3 here is CASSTGGTDTQYF. CDR3 nucleotide sequence: TGTGCCAGCAGTACGGGGGGCACAGATACGCAGTATTTT. The chain couples TRBV6-5 to TRBJ2-3; TRBD2 is a possible D gene (6 bases). Looked up from germline, CDR1 is MNHEY and CDR2 is SVGAGI. CDR3 length: 13 residues. Deletions cut 5 bases from V and 1 base from J, with 7 bases between.

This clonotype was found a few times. The CDR3 DNA sequence: TGTGCCAGCAGCCCGGGACAGGGATATTACGAGCAGTACTTC. Amino acids: CASSPGQGYYEQYF. This chain connects TRBV12-3 or TRBV12-4 to TRBJ2-7; TRBD1 aligns across 9 bases. The V segment lost 6 bases and the J segment 4 bases; nucleotides outside the gene matches: 7. The CDR3 is 14 amino acids.

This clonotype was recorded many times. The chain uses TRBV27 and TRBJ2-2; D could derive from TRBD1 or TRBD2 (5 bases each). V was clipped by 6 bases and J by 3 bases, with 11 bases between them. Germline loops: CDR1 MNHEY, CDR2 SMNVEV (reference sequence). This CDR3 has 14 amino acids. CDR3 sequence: CASRDGTDTGELFF. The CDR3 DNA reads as TGTGCCAGCAGGGATGGGACCGACACCGGGGAGCTGTTTTTT.

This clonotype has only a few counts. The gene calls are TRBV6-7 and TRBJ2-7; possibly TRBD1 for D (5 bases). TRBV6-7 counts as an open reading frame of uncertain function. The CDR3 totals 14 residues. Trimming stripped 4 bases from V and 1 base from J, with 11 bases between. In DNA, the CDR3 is TGTGCCAGCAGTTGCCTGACAGTATCCTACGAGCAGTACTTC. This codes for CASSCLTVSYEQYF.

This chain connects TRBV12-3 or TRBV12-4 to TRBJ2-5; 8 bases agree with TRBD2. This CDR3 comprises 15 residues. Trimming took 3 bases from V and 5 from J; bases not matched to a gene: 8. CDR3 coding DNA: TGTGCCAGCAGTTTTACGGGGGGGTTCAGTGAGACCCAGTACTTC. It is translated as CASSFTGGFSETQYF.

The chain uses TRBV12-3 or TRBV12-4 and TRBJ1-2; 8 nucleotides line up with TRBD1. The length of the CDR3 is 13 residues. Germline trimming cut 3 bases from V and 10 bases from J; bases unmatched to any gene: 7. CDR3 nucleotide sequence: TGTGCCAGCAGTTTTTTGACAGGGGACGACTACACCTTC. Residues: CASSFLTGDDYTF.

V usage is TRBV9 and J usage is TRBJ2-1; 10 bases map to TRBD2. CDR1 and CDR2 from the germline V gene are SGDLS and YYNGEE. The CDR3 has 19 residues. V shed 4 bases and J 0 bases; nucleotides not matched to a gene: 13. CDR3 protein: CASSTSASGGLSSYNEQFF. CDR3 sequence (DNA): TGTGCCAGCAGCACCTCCGCTAGCGGGGGTCTATCCTCCTACAATGAGCAGTTCTTC.

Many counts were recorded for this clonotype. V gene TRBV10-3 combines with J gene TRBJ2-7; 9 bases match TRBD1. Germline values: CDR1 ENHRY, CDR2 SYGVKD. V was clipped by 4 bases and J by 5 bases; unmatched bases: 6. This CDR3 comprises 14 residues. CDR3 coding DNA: TGTGCCATCAGTGGAACAGGGGGCGTCGACGAGCAGTACTTC. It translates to CAISGTGGVDEQYF.

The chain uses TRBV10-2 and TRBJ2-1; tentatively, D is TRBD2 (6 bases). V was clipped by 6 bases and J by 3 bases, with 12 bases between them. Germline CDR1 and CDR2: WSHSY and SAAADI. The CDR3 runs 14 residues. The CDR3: CASSLAINYNEQFF. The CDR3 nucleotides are TGCGCCAGCAGCCTAGCGATCAACTACAATGAGCAGTTCTTC.

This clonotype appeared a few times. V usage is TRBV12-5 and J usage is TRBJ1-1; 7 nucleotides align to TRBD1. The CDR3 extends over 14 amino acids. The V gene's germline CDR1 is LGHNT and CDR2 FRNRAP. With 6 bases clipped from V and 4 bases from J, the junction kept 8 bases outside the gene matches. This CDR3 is CASGFRQGVTEAFF. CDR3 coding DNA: TGTGCTAGTGGCTTTCGACAGGGAGTCACTGAAGCTTTCTTT.

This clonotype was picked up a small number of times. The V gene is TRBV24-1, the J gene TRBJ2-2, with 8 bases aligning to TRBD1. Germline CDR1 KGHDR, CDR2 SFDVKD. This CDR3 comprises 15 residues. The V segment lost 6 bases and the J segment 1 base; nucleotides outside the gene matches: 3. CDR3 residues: CATSRGTGNTGELFF. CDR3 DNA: TGTGCCACCAGTCGGGGGACAGGGAACACCGGGGAGCTGTTTTTT.

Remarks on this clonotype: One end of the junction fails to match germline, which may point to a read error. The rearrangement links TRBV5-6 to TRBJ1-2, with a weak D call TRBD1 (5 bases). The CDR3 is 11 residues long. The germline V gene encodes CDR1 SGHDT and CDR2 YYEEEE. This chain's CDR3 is CASSLGTRALF. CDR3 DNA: TGTGCCAGCAGCTTAGGGACCCGGGCACTATTC.

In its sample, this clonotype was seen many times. In DNA form, the CDR3 reads TGTGCCAGCAGCTATACCGGGACAGATACGCAGTATTTT. Translating it yields CASSYTGTDTQYF. The chain links TRBV7-2 to TRBJ2-3; the D is unclear. With 4 bases removed from V and 3 bases from J, the gap between germline ends came to 8 bases. Germline CDR1 is SGHTA and CDR2 is FQGNSA. CDR3 length: 13 residues.

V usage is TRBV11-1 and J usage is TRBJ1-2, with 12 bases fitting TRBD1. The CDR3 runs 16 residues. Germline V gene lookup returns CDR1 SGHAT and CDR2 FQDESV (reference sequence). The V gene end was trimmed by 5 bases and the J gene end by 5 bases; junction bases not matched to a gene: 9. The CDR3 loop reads CASSPRDRGPLYGYTF. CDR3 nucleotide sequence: TGTGCCAGCAGCCCAAGGGACAGGGGGCCCTTGTATGGCTACACCTTC.

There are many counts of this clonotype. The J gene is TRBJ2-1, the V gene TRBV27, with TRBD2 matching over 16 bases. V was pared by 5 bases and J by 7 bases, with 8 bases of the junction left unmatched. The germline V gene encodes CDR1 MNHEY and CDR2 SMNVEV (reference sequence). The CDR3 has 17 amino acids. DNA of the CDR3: TGTGCCAGCAGTCTACCGGGACTAGCGGGGGGGTCGAATGAGCAGTTCTTC. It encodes CASSLPGLAGGSNEQFF.

The CDR3 reads CASSLWQYEQYF. CDR3 in DNA: TGTGCCAGCAGCTTGTGGCAATACGAGCAGTACTTC. The chain couples TRBV5-4 to TRBJ2-7, with D unresolved. CDR1 and CDR2 from the germline V gene are SGHNT and YYREEE (reference sequence). CDR3 length: 12 residues. V was trimmed by 1 base and J by 4 bases, leaving 6 bases between them.

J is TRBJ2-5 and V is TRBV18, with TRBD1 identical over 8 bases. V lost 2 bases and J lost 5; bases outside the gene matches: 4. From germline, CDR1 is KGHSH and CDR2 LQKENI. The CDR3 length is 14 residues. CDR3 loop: CASSPSTGEETQYF. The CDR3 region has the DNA TGTGCCAGCTCACCATCGACAGGGGAGGAGACCCAGTACTTC.